The 24 T cell receptor beta chains in this list originate from one sample, sequenced in a study of radiation and T cells in renal cell carcinoma. Noted time point: blood 4 weeks post-SBRT, at nephrectomy. Treatment here: 15 Gy SBRT to primary tumor, nephrectomy 4 weeks later. Produced via immunoSEQ multiplex PCR; TCRdb's table is partial and in-frame only. The sample lists roughly 82,000 clones, roughly nine tenths occurring once. The specimen comprised blood, sampled from a patient whose treatment included radiotherapy and nephrectomy. The receptors come from a woman in her 70s with renal cell carcinoma.

The rearrangement links TRBV5-4 to TRBJ1-1; tentatively, D is TRBD1 (6 bases). Per the germline V gene, CDR1 is SGHNT and CDR2 is YYREEE (reference sequence). V lost 0 bases and J 0 bases, leaving 9 bases between the germline ends. The CDR3 is made up of 15 amino acids. CDR3 loop: CASSLAGGLNTEAFF. As DNA, the CDR3 is TGTGCCAGCAGCTTGGCCGGGGGGCTGAACACTGAAGCTTTCTTT.

CDR3 nucleotide sequence: TGCGCCAGCAGCTTGTGGGCCGACGAGACCCAGTACTTC. The encoded protein is CASSLWADETQYF. This sequence joins TRBV5-1 and TRBJ2-5; no firm D call. This CDR3 region has 13 residues. With 1 base removed from V and 5 bases from J, the gap between germline ends came to 9 bases. Per germline, CDR1 SGHRS and CDR2 YFSETQ.

The chain carries TRBV9 and TRBJ2-7; D remains unclear. Trimming removed 0 bases at V and 4 bases at J, with 11 bases between. CDR1 and CDR2 (germline): SGDLS, YYNGEE. The CDR3 is 14 amino acids. The CDR3 reads CASSVAGSLYEQYF. The CDR3, as DNA: TGTGCCAGCAGCGTAGCGGGCAGTTTATACGAGCAGTACTTC. Full variable domain (rest looked up from reference TRBV9 and TRBJ2-7): DSGVTQTPKHLITATGQRVTLRCSPRSGDLSVYWYQQSLDQGLQFLIQYYNGEERAKGNILERFSAQQFPDLHSELNLSSLELGDSALYFCASSVAGSLYEQYFGPGTRLTVT.

This clone was seen once. The chain couples TRBV10-3 to TRBJ1-3; 10 bases fit TRBD1. Germline V gene data show CDR1 as ENHRY and CDR2 as SYGVKD. The junction had 11 bases not matched to a gene; V was cut back by 4 bases and J by 2 bases. CDR3 length: 18 residues. The CDR3 DNA reads as TGTGCCATCAGTGGTGGGACAGGGGTTAGTTATACTGGAAACACCATATATTTT. Its protein product is CAISGGTGVSYTGNTIYF.

CDR3 protein: CASIIRQGEKGYTF. In DNA, the CDR3 is TGTGCCAGCATAATCCGACAGGGAGAGAAGGGCTACACCTTC. The chain has TRBV2 and TRBJ1-2; TRBD1 matches at 7 bases. This CDR3 comprises 14 residues. Germline lookup yields CDR1 SNHLY and CDR2 FYNNEI. V shed 7 bases, J shed 8 bases, and the junction held 13 bases outside the gene matches.

The chain uses TRBV4-3 and TRBJ1-2; possible D gene TRBD1, 5 bases. The CDR3 extends over 15 amino acids. V lost 4 bases, J lost 4 bases, and 16 bases lay in between. In germline, CDR1 is LGHNA, CDR2 YSLEER. The CDR3: CASSPDHQGTYGYTF. The CDR3 region has the DNA TGCGCCAGCAGCCCCGATCACCAAGGGACCTATGGCTACACCTTC.

V and J are TRBV21-1 and TRBJ1-4. TRBV21-1 is a recognized pseudogene. CDR3 length: 13 amino acids. CDR3 bases: TGTGCCAGCAGCAGAATAGGGCCGGAAAAACTGTTTTTT. This translates into CASSRIGPEKLFF.

The V call is TRBV5-1, the J call TRBJ2-2; no firm D call. The CDR3 has 12 amino acids. V lost 5 bases, J lost 6 bases, and 8 bases lay in between. Germline lookup yields CDR1 SGHRS and CDR2 YFSETQ. The CDR3: CASRFGSGELFF. As DNA, the CDR3 is TGCGCCAGCAGATTTGGGTCCGGGGAGCTGTTTTTT.

The gene calls are TRBV21-1 and TRBJ2-7; TRBD1, the table's D call, lacks a check against the DNA. TRBV21-1 is marked as a pseudogene. This CDR3 region has 15 residues. Here the CDR3 DNA reads TGTGCCAGCAGCAAGGGGGCGGACAGGGTCCACGAGCAGTACTTC. This gives the protein CASSKGADRVHEQYF.

This chain connects TRBV30 to TRBJ1-5, with TRBD1 identical over 7 bases. This CDR3 has 14 amino acids. Germline V CDR1 and CDR2: GTSNPN, SVGIG (reference sequence). V gave up 2 bases and J gave up 4 bases; unmatched junction bases: 5. This chain's CDR3 is CAWSLGQLNQPQHF. DNA of the CDR3: TGTGCCTGGAGTCTGGGACAGCTGAATCAGCCCCAGCATTTT.

The chain is built from TRBV15 and TRBJ1-5; possibly TRBD1 for D (5 bases). The V gene lost 5 bases and the J gene lost 2 bases, with 10 bases spanning the gap. The CDR3 sequence is 14 residues long. Germline CDR1 is LNHNV and CDR2 is YYDKDF (reference sequence). CDR3 DNA: TGTGCCACCAGCGGCGGGGCCCGCAATCAGCCCCAGCATTTT. Residues: CATSGGARNQPQHF.

CDR3 loop: CASSENRQTNEKLFF. In nucleotides, the CDR3 is TGTGCCAGCAGTGAAAACAGACAAACTAATGAAAAACTGTTTTTT. The chain recombines TRBV2 with TRBJ1-4; no clear D gene. Germline V gene data show CDR1 as SNHLY and CDR2 as FYNNEI. CDR3 length: 15 amino acids. Trimming took 2 bases from V and 1 from J, leaving 8 bases between them. Looking up the rest from reference TRBV2 and TRBJ1-4 gives the full variable domain: EPEVTQTPSHQVTQMGQEVILRCVPISNHLYFYWYRQILGQKVEFLVSFYNNEISEKSEIFDDQFSVERPDGSNFTLKIRSTKLEDSAMYFCASSENRQTNEKLFFGSGTQLSVL.

The rearrangement uses TRBV6-5 and TRBJ1-5; D not certain. Trimming took off 2 bases at V and 0 bases at J, with 5 bases between the two ends. This CDR3 comprises 14 residues. Germline lookup yields CDR1 MNHEY and CDR2 SVGAGI. The CDR3 DNA reads as TGTGCCAGCAGTTACAGGCCTAGCAATCAGCCCCAGCATTTT. It codes for CASSYRPSNQPQHF.

J is TRBJ2-5 and V is TRBV19; TRBD1 matches at 9 bases. J gave up 5 bases and V 5 bases, and 9 bases lay outside the gene matches. The length of the CDR3 is 15 residues. Germline V CDR1 and CDR2: LNHDA, SQIVND (reference sequence). CDR3 residues: CASSPRTGDRETQYF. CDR3 in DNA: TGTGCCAGTAGTCCCCGGACAGGGGATAGGGAGACCCAGTACTTC.

The rearrangement links TRBV2 to TRBJ2-7; D tentatively reads TRBD1 or TRBD2 (6 bases each). Germline-derived CDR1 and CDR2 are SNHLY and FYNNEI. The CDR3 runs to 12 residues. V dropped 7 bases and J dropped 1 base, with 8 bases sitting between them. The DNA of the CDR3 is TGTGCCAGCAAAGGGGGGTCCTACGAGCAGTACTTC. Its protein product is CASKGGSYEQYF.

The CDR3 is CASSQPGQATEAFF. The CDR3 DNA reads TGTGCCAGCAGCCAACCTGGACAGGCTACTGAAGCTTTCTTT. The V gene is TRBV5-4, the J gene TRBJ1-1; 7 bases are shared with TRBD1. Per germline, CDR1 SGHNT and CDR2 YYREEE (reference sequence). The CDR3 consists of 14 residues. The J segment lost 5 bases and the V segment lost 4 bases, leaving 8 bases of the junction unmatched. The entire variable domain, with the rest obtained from reference TRBV5-4 and TRBJ1-1, is as follows: ETGVTQSPTHLIKTRGQQVTLRCSSQSGHNTVSWYQQALGQGPQFIFQYYREEENGRGNFPPRFSGLQFPNYSSELNVNALELDDSALYLCASSQPGQATEAFFGQGTRLTVV.

The chain uses TRBV25-1 and TRBJ1-2, with 7 bases that match TRBD1. This CDR3 is built from 14 residues. Germline lookup yields CDR1 MGHDK and CDR2 SYGVNS. V lost 5 bases, J lost 4 bases, and 7 bases stayed unmatched. The CDR3 loop reads CASSTPGTAYGYTF. Here the CDR3 DNA reads TGTGCCAGCAGTACTCCCGGGACAGCCTATGGCTACACCTTC.

The J gene is TRBJ1-4, the V gene TRBV7-2, with no clear D. Trimming removed 1 base at V and 3 bases at J, with 9 bases between. This CDR3 region has 15 residues. CDR1 and CDR2 (germline): SGHTA, FQGNSA. The CDR3 spells CASSLVREANEKLFF. CDR3 sequence (DNA): TGTGCCAGCAGCTTAGTTCGGGAAGCTAATGAAAAACTGTTTTTT.

The chain has TRBV5-8 and TRBJ1-6; perhaps TRBD1 as D (6 bases). V was pared by 0 bases and J by 4 bases, with 8 bases between. Germline V gene sequence: CDR1 SGHTS, CDR2 YDEGEE. The CDR3 contains 15 residues. CDR3 sequence (DNA): TGTGCCAGCAGCTTGGGGACAGCATATAATTCACCCCTCCACTTT. This encodes CASSLGTAYNSPLHF.

The V and J genes are TRBV18 and TRBJ2-3; D might be TRBD2 (7 bases). Deletions cut 0 bases from V and 4 bases from J, with 17 bases between. The CDR3 is 17 residues long. Per the germline V gene, CDR1 is KGHSH and CDR2 is LQKENI. The CDR3 bases are TGTGCCAGCTCACCACCGGGAGGGGGAATCAGTGCAGATACGCAGTATTTT. Protein: CASSPPGGGISADTQYF.

This chain connects TRBV5-1 to TRBJ1-1; no definite D call. The CDR3 extends over 18 amino acids. Trimming left V 1 base short and J 0 bases short, with 19 bases between. The V gene's germline CDR1 is SGHRS and CDR2 YFSETQ. CDR3 sequence: CASSLSGRAIPMNTEAFF. CDR3 coding DNA: TGCGCCAGCAGCTTGTCGGGTAGGGCTATTCCGATGAACACTGAAGCTTTCTTT.

This clone was seen once. The chain has TRBV19 and TRBJ2-5; TRBD1 might be the D (5 bases). The CDR3 spans 15 residues. The germline V gene encodes CDR1 LNHDA and CDR2 SQIVND (reference sequence). Trimming removed 6 bases from V and 5 bases from J, with 19 bases in between. The chain's CDR3 is CASSLSARVVETQYF. The CDR3 DNA reads TGTGCCAGTAGCCTTTCCGCCAGGGTTGTGGAGACCCAGTACTTC.

CDR3 nucleotides: TGTGCCAGCAGCTTGGGGGCCCGGATCTCTGGAAACACCATATATTTT. As protein: CASSLGARISGNTIYF. J is TRBJ1-3 and V is TRBV5-4; D uncertain. From germline, CDR1 is SGHNT and CDR2 YYREEE (reference sequence). This CDR3 is built from 16 residues. V lost 0 bases, J lost 0 bases, and 10 bases lay in between.

This chain links TRBV4-1 with TRBJ2-1; D is uncertain. The CDR3 is made up of 14 amino acids. Per germline, CDR1 MGHRA and CDR2 YSYEKL. V was shortened by 1 base and J by 9 bases, with 13 bases between the two germline ends. This CDR3 reads CASSQVSVFTEQFF. CDR3 in DNA: TGCGCCAGCAGCCAAGTATCCGTTTTCACTGAGCAGTTCTTC.